One sample yielded the 17 T cell receptor beta chains listed below, sequenced in a study of CD8 T cells in ankylosing spondylitis. Via MiXCR, TCRdb re-called the 5' RACE reads, giving one row per CDR3 protein. The sample records around 250,000 distinct CDR3 sequences, around a tenth being singletons. The sequenced material came from blood, either unsorted or a sorted T cell fraction (not recorded which). The receptors were sampled from a male donor with ankylosing spondylitis or in good health (not recorded which).

This clonotype was seen ten or more times. This rearrangement joins TRBV30 to TRBJ1-6; 8 bases are shared with TRBD1. The CDR3 sequence is 14 residues long. The V gene end was trimmed by 2 bases and the J gene end by 5 bases; junction bases not matched to a gene: 2. Germline lookup yields CDR1 GTSNPN and CDR2 SVGIG (reference sequence). In DNA, the CDR3 is TGTGCCTGGAGTTTACAGGGGGATAATTCACCCCTCCACTTT. It encodes CAWSLQGDNSPLHF.

This clonotype came up many times. The rearrangement joins TRBV2 to TRBJ2-3; TRBD2 is a possible D gene (6 bases). From germline, CDR1 is SNHLY and CDR2 FYNNEI. Trimming pared 10 bases from V and 0 bases from J, leaving 8 bases between. This CDR3 spans 12 amino acids. CDR3 region: CANGGSTDTQYF. As DNA, the CDR3 is TGTGCCAACGGGGGAAGCACAGATACGCAGTATTTT.

The chain employs TRBV6-6 and TRBJ2-7, with TRBD2 matching 7 bases. Per the germline V gene, CDR1 is MNHNY and CDR2 is SVGAGI (reference sequence). The CDR3 extends over 13 amino acids. Unmatched junction bases numbered 9, after V lost 7 bases and J lost 6 bases. The CDR3 reads CASIHQGGGEQYF. In DNA, the CDR3 is TGTGCCAGCATTCACCAGGGCGGGGGCGAGCAGTACTTC.

Only a few counts were recorded for this clonotype. This chain joins TRBV12-3 or TRBV12-4 and TRBJ1-1; D possibly corresponds to TRBD1 (5 bases). The V end was cut by 2 bases, the J end by 7 bases, with 17 bases between. The CDR3 has 15 residues. CDR3 in amino acids: CASSLFAQAESEAFF. The DNA for the CDR3 is TGTGCCAGCAGTTTATTCGCACAGGCCGAGAGTGAAGCTTTCTTT.

This clonotype was counted at least ten times. CDR3 coding DNA: TGTGCCAGCAGCTTAGCCCACTACGAAGGCTACACCTTC. Encoded protein: CASSLAHYEGYTF. This chain connects TRBV7-6 to TRBJ1-2; D gene uncertain. CDR1 is SGHVS and CDR2 is FNYEAQ in the germline V gene. This CDR3 has 13 residues. Trimming removed 0 bases from V and 8 bases from J, with 10 bases in between.

This clonotype was seen repeatedly, ten times or more. This chain uses TRBV5-6 with TRBJ2-3; D ambiguous. Germline V gene sequence: CDR1 SGHDT, CDR2 YYEEEE. V was pared by 0 bases and J by 5 bases, with 7 bases between. This CDR3 comprises 13 residues. CDR3 sequence: CASSLGRLDTQYF. CDR3 in DNA: TGTGCCAGCAGCTTGGGCAGGCTAGATACGCAGTATTTT. The full variable domain, rest sourced from reference TRBV5-6 and TRBJ2-3, is DAGVTQSPTHLIKTRGQQVTLRCSPKSGHDTVSWYQQALGQGPQFIFQYYEEEERQRGNFPDRFSGHQFPNYSSELNVNALLLGDSALYLCASSLGRLDTQYFGPGTRLTVL.

This clonotype was recorded many times. The J gene is TRBJ2-2, the V gene TRBV29-1, with D tentatively TRBD1 (5 bases). Germline-derived CDR1 and CDR2 are SQVTM and ANQGSEA. The CDR3 sequence is 14 residues long. Trimming stripped 4 bases from V and 3 bases from J, with 12 bases between. CDR3 amino acids: CSVGRQKDTGELFF. The DNA for the CDR3 is TGCAGCGTTGGGAGACAGAAGGACACCGGGGAGCTGTTTTTT.

This clonotype occurred many times. The chain links TRBV5-1 to TRBJ1-2, with 11 nucleotides matching TRBD1. The CDR3 covers 15 residues. From germline, CDR1 is SGHRS and CDR2 YFSETQ. With 4 bases clipped from V and 4 bases from J, the junction kept 6 bases outside the gene matches. The CDR3 DNA is TGCGCCAGCAGCAGGACAGGGGGCGACTCCTATGGCTACACCTTC. It codes for CASSRTGGDSYGYTF.

In its sample, this clonotype was seen a few times. The CDR3 loop reads CASSQYAGTGSYEQYF. DNA of the CDR3: TGTGCCAGCAGCCAATATGCCGGGACAGGGTCCTACGAGCAGTACTTC. J is TRBJ2-7 and V is TRBV6-1; TRBD1 matches at 9 bases. V shed 6 bases and J 1 base; nucleotides not matched to a gene: 10. CDR1 and CDR2 (germline): MNHNS, SASEGT. The CDR3 totals 16 residues.

The chain is built from TRBV11-2 and TRBJ1-2; no firm D call. This CDR3 contains 16 residues. From germline, CDR1 is SGHAT and CDR2 FQNNGV. The V end lost 6 bases, the J end lost 1 base, and 18 bases lay between the germline ends. The CDR3 region is CASSHVVSVRNYGYTF. The CDR3 DNA sequence: TGTGCCAGCAGTCACGTAGTGTCAGTTCGTAACTATGGCTACACCTTC. The entire variable domain, with the rest obtained from reference TRBV11-2 and TRBJ1-2, is as follows: EAGVAQSPRYKIIEKRQSVAFWCNPISGHATLYWYQQILGQGPKLLIQFQNNGVVDDSQLPKDRFSAERLKGVDSTLKIQPAKLEDSAVYLCASSHVVSVRNYGYTFGSGTRLTVV.

This clonotype turned up a few times. Its ends do not fully match the called genes, so a read error is possible. The rearrangement uses TRBV7-2 and TRBJ1-6; possible D gene TRBD1, 5 bases. The CDR3 runs to 15 residues. Germline loops: CDR1 SGHTA, CDR2 FQGNSA. CDR3: CVSSDPGLNNSPLHF. Here the CDR3 DNA reads TGTGTCAGCAGCGACCCGGGACTTAATAATTCACCCCTCCACTTT. Drawing the rest from reference TRBV7-2 and TRBJ1-6, the complete variable domain is GAGVSQSPSNKVTEKGKDVELRCDPISGHTALYWYRQSLGQGLEFLIYFQGNSAPDKSGLPSDRFSAERTGGSVSTLTIQRTQQEDSAVYLCVSSDPGLNNSPLHFGNGTRLTVT.

In its sample, this clonotype was seen many times. Here the CDR3 reads CSAGGGTGNTEAFF. The CDR3 region has the DNA TGCAGTGCTGGGGGGGGGACAGGGAACACTGAAGCTTTCTTT. This chain links TRBV20-1 with TRBJ1-1; 8 positions match TRBD1. The CDR3 consists of 14 residues. V dropped 5 bases and J dropped 1; count of bases not matched to a gene: 6. Germline V gene data show CDR1 as DFQATT and CDR2 as SNEGSKA (reference sequence).

In this sample, this clonotype turned up many times. The V call is TRBV24-1, the J call TRBJ1-1, with D perhaps TRBD1 (6 bases). The CDR3 is 13 residues long. The germline gives CDR1 KGHDR, CDR2 SFDVKD. V was trimmed by 2 bases and J by 8 bases, leaving 11 bases between them. The CDR3 DNA sequence: TGTGCCACCAGTGATTACGTACAGGGAGAAGCTTTCTTT. Protein product: CATSDYVQGEAFF.

In this sample, this clonotype turned up many times. The CDR3 DNA reads as TGCAGTGTCGGAGAGCAGTTCTTC. Translating gives CSVGEQFF. V is TRBV20-1 and J is TRBJ2-1; D remains ambiguous. V gave up 7 bases and J gave up 10 bases, with 5 bases separating them. Germline V gives CDR1 DFQATT, CDR2 SNEGSKA (reference sequence). This CDR3 comprises 8 residues.

The table lists this clonotype with a few counts. CDR3 loop: CASSEGRDGGTEAFF. For the CDR3, the DNA is TGTGCCAGCAGTGAGGGCCGGGACGGCGGCACTGAAGCTTTCTTT. The rearrangement uses TRBV6-4 and TRBJ1-1; a weak D match, TRBD1 (5 bases). Trimming removed 3 bases from V and 4 bases from J, with 15 bases in between. This CDR3 is built from 15 residues. Germline lookup yields CDR1 MRHNA and CDR2 SNTAGT.

This clonotype has a count of ten or more. The chain combines TRBV5-6 with TRBJ2-7; no firm D call. V was shortened by 4 bases and J by 2 bases, with 13 bases between the two germline ends. Germline CDR1 reads SGHDT; CDR2 reads YYEEEE. The CDR3 is made up of 14 amino acids. CDR3 loop: CASSPADTTYEQYF. The DNA for the CDR3 is TGTGCCAGCAGCCCCGCCGACACGACCTACGAGCAGTACTTC. The full variable domain, its missing parts supplied by reference TRBV5-6 and TRBJ2-7, is DAGVTQSPTHLIKTRGQQVTLRCSPKSGHDTVSWYQQALGQGPQFIFQYYEEEERQRGNFPDRFSGHQFPNYSSELNVNALLLGDSALYLCASSPADTTYEQYFGPGTRLTVT.

The chain employs TRBV18 and TRBJ2-3; 10 bases agree with TRBD1. There are 14 residues in the CDR3. Germline trimming cut 3 bases from V and 7 bases from J; bases unmatched to any gene: 4. Germline CDR1 KGHSH, CDR2 LQKENI. CDR3 residues: CASSPGTGVNTQYF. Written as DNA, the CDR3 is TGTGCCAGCTCACCCGGGACAGGGGTTAATACGCAGTATTTT.